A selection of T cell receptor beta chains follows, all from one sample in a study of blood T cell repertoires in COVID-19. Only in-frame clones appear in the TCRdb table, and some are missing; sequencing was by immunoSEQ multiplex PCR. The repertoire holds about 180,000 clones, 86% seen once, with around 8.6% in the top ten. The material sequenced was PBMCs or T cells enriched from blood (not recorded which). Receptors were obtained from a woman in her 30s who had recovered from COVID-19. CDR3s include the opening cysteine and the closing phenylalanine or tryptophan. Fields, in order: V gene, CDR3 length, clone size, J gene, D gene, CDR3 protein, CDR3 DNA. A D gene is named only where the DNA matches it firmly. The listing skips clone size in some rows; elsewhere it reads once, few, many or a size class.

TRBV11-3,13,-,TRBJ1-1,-,CASSLQINTEAFF,TGTGCCAGCAGCTTACAAATCAACACTGAAGCTTTCTTT
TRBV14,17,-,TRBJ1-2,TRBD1,CASSQDRWIGGADGYTF,TGTGCCAGCAGCCAAGATAGGTGGATAGGGGGCGCGGATGGCTACACCTTC
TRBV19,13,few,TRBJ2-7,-,CASSLGSQYGQYF,TGTGCCAGTAGTCTGGGGAGCCAGTACGGGCAGTACTTC
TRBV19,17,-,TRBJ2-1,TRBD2,CASSSTSGTETYNEQFF,TGTGCCAGTAGTAGTACTAGCGGGACCGAAACATACAATGAGCAGTTCTTC
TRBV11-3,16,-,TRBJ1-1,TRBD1,CASSPSTGRMNTEAFF,TGTGCCAGCAGCCCGTCGACAGGGAGGATGAACACTGAAGCTTTCTTT
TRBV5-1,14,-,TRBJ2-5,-,CASSLGTDQETQYF,TGCGCCAGCAGCTTGGGGACAGACCAAGAGACCCAGTACTTC
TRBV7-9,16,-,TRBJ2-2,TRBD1,CASSETGTAKAGELFF,TGTGCCAGCAGCGAAACCGGGACAGCTAAGGCCGGGGAGCTGTTTTTT
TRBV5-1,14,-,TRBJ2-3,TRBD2,CASSFSSGADTQYF,TGCGCCAGCAGCTTCTCTAGCGGGGCAGATACGCAGTATTTT
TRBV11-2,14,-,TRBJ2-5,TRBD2,CASRWAGEEETQYF,TGTGCCAGCAGATGGGCGGGAGAAGAAGAGACCCAGTACTTC
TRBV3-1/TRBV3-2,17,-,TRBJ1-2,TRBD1,CASSQELAAGTAYGYTF,TGTGCCAGCAGCCAAGAACTTGCCGCCGGGACAGCCTATGGCTACACCTTC
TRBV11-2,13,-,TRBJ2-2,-,CASSSSWSGELFF,TGTGCCAGCAGCTCGAGTTGGTCCGGGGAGCTGTTTTTT
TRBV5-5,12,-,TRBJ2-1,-,CASVNWEDEQFF,TGTGCCAGCGTCAACTGGGAGGATGAGCAGTTCTTC
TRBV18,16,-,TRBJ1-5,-,CASSPRGKGSNQPQHF,TGTGCCAGCTCACCACGCGGGAAAGGGAGCAATCAGCCCCAGCATTTT
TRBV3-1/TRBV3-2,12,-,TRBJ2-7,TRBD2,CASSQGMGGSMF,TGTGCCAGCAGCCAAGGGATGGGCGGGAGTATGTTC
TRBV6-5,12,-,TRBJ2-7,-,CASSRERSEQYF,TGTGCCAGCAGCCGAGAAAGAAGTGAGCAGTACTTC
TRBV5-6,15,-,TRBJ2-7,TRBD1,CASSLDQGESYEQYF,TGTGCCAGCAGCTTGGACCAGGGGGAATCCTACGAGCAGTACTTC
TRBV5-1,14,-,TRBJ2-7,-,CASSPIGQPYEQYF,TGCGCCAGCAGCCCCATAGGACAGCCCTACGAGCAGTACTTC
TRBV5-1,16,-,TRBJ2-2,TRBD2,CASSLELAGVAGELFF,TGCGCCAGCAGCTTGGAACTAGCGGGAGTGGCCGGGGAGCTGTTTTTT
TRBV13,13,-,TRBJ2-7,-,CASSPAREGEQYF,TGTGCCAGCAGCCCGGCTAGAGAAGGAGAGCAGTACTTC
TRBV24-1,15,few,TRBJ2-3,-,CATSDTGMSTDTQYF,TGTGCCACCAGTGATACGGGGATGAGCACAGATACGCAGTATTTT
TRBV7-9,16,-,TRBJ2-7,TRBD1,CASSPGGTGDHYEQYF,TGTGCCAGCAGCCCAGGGGGCACAGGGGACCACTACGAGCAGTACTTC
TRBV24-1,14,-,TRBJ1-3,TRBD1,CATGDRSAGNTIYF,TGTGCCACCGGGGACAGGTCCGCTGGAAACACCATATATTTT
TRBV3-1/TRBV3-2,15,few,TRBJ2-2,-,CASSQGSANTGELFF,TGTGCCAGCAGCCAAGGGTCAGCGAACACCGGGGAGCTGTTTTTT
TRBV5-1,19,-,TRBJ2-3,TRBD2,CASSLIGLAEPSGTDTQYF,TGCGCCAGCAGCTTGATCGGACTAGCGGAACCATCGGGCACAGATACGCAGTATTTT
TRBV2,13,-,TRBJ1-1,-,CASRPTGNTEAFF,TGTGCCAGCAGACCCACAGGGAACACTGAAGCTTTCTTT
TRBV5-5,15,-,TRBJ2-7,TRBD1,CASSSRTGEYGEQYF,TGTGCCAGCAGCAGTCGGACAGGGGAATATGGGGAGCAGTACTTC
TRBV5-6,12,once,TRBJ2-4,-,CASSLGSDIQYF,TGTGCCAGCAGCCTGGGTTCGGACATTCAGTACTTC
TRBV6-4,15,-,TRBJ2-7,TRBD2,CASASGRAFSYEQYF,TGTGCCAGTGCTAGCGGGAGGGCTTTCTCCTACGAGCAGTACTTC
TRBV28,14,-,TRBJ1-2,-,CASSVTGGTYGYTF,TGTGCCAGCAGTGTGACAGGAGGAACCTATGGCTACACCTTC
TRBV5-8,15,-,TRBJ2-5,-,CASSPLMGLQETQYF,TGTGCCAGCAGCCCACTGATGGGCCTACAAGAGACCCAGTACTTC
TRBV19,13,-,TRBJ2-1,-,CASSRHQDNEQFF,TGTGCCAGTTCGAGACACCAAGACAATGAGCAGTTCTTC
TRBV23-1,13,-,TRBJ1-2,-,CASSPASRSSYTF,TGCGCCAGCAGTCCCGCTAGTCGTTCGAGCTACACCTTC
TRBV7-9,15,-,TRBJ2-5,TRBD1,CASSTRGTVFETQYF,TGTGCCAGCAGCACCAGAGGGACAGTTTTTGAGACCCAGTACTTC
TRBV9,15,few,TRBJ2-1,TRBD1,CASSGTGVPYNEQFF,TGTGCCAGCAGCGGTACAGGGGTACCCTACAATGAGCAGTTCTTC
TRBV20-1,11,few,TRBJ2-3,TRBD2,CAGLAFDTQYF,TGTGCGGGACTAGCGTTCGATACGCAGTATTTT
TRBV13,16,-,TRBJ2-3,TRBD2,CASSLDNSGNTDTQYF,TGTGCCAGCAGCTTAGATAATAGCGGGAACACAGATACGCAGTATTTT
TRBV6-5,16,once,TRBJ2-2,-,CASSYSGRGLSGELFF,TGTGCCAGCAGTTACTCAGGAAGGGGTTTGTCCGGGGAGCTGTTTTTT
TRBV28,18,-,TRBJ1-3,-,CASSQLKSGPYRGNTIYF,TGTGCCAGCAGTCAATTGAAGTCGGGTCCCTACCGGGGAAACACCATATATTTT
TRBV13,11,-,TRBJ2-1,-,CASSLLSEQFF,TGTGCCAGCAGCTTACTGAGTGAGCAGTTCTTC
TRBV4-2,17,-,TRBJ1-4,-,CASSQGGELLMNNRLFF,TGTGCCAGCAGCCAAGGGGGGGAGCTATTAATGAATAATCGACTGTTTTTT
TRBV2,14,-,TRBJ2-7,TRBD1,CASRTDRASYEQYF,TGTGCCAGTCGGACGGACAGGGCGTCCTACGAGCAGTACTTC
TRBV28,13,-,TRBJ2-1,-,CASTGWNQDEQFF,TGTGCCAGCACGGGGTGGAACCAGGATGAGCAGTTCTTC
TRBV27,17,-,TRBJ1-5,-,CASRSFGVGVGNQPQHF,TGTGCCAGCAGATCATTCGGGGTGGGAGTGGGCAATCAGCCCCAGCATTTT
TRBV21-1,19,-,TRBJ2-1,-,CASSKVRTSGRTNYNEQFF,TGTGCCAGCAGCAAAGTGCGGACTAGCGGGAGGACTAACTACAATGAGCAGTTCTTC
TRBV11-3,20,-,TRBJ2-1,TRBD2,CASSFKASPGGPFPYNEQFF,TGTGCCAGCAGCTTTAAGGCCTCCCCGGGAGGGCCCTTTCCCTACAATGAGCAGTTCTTC
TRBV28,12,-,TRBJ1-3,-,CASQPRRNTIYF,TGTGCCAGCCAACCGCGGAGAAACACCATATATTTT